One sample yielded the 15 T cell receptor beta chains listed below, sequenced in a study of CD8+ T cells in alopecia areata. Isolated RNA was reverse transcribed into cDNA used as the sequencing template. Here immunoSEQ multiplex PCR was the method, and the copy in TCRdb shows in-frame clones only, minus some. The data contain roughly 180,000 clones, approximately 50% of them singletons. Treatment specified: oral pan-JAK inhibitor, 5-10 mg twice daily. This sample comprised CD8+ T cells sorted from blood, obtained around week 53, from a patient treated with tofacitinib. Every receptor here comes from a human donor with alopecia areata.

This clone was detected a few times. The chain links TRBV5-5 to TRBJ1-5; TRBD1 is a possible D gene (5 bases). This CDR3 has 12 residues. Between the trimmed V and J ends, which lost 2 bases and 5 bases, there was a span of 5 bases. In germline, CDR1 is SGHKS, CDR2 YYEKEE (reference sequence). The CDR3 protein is CASSLGDQPQHF. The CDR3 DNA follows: TGTGCCAGCAGCTTAGGGGATCAGCCCCAGCATTTT.

CDR3 coding DNA: TGTGCCAGCTCACCACCGTTGGGGGATGAGCAGTTCTTC. Protein sequence: CASSPPLGDEQFF. The chain carries TRBV18 and TRBJ2-1; D may correspond to TRBD1 or TRBD2 (5 bases each). The length of the CDR3 is 13 residues. Trimming shortened V by 0 bases and J by 8 bases, and 8 bases separated the two germline ends. Germline assignment: CDR1 KGHSH and CDR2 LQKENI.

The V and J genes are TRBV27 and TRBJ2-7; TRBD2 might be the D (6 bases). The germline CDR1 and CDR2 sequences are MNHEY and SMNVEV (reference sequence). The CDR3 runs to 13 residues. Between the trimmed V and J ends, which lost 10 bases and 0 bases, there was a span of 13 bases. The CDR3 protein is CATLGGSSYEQYF. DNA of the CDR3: TGTGCCACCCTTGGGGGGAGCTCCTACGAGCAGTACTTC.

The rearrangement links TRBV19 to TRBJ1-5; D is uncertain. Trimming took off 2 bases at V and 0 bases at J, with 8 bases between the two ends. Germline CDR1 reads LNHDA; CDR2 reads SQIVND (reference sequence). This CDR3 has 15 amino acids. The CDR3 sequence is CASSIRGYSNQPQHF. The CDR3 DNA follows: TGTGCCAGTAGTATACGTGGATATAGCAATCAGCCCCAGCATTTT. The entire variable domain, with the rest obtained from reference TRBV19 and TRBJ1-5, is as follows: DGGITQSPKYLFRKEGQNVTLSCEQNLNHDAMYWYRQDPGQGLRLIYYSQIVNDFQKGDIAEGYSVSREKKESFPLTVTSAQKNPTAFYLCASSIRGYSNQPQHFGDGTRLSIL.

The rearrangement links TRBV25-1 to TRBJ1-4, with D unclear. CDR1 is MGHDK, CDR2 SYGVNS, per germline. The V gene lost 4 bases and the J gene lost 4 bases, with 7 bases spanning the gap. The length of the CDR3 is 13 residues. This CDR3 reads CASSGFLNEKLFF. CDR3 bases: TGTGCCAGCAGTGGATTCCTTAATGAAAAACTGTTTTTT.

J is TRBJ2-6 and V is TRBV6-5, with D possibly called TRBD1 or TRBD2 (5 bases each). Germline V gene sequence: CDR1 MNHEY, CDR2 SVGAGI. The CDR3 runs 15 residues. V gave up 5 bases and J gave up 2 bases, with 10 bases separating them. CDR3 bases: TGTGCCAGCAGTCGGGACCCCCCTGGGGCCAACGTCCTGACTTTC. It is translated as CASSRDPPGANVLTF.

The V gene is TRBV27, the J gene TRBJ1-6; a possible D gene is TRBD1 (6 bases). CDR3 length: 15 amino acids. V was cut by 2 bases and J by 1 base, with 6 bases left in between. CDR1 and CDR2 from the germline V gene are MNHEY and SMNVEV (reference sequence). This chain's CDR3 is CASSLGQSYNSPLHF. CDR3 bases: TGTGCCAGCAGTTTAGGACAGTCCTATAATTCACCCCTCCACTTT.

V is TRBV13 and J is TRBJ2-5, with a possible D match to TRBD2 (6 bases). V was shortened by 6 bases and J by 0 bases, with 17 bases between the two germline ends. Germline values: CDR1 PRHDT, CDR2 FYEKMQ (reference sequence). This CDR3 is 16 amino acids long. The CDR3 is CASSPLVGGYQETQYF. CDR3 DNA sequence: TGTGCCAGCAGTCCCCTGGTGGGGGGTTACCAAGAGACCCAGTACTTC.

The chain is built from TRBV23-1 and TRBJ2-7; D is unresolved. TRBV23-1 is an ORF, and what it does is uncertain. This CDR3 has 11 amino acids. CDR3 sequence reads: CGEASWLWQYF. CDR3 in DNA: TGCGGCGAGGCTTCATGGTTGTGGCAGTACTTC.

The CDR3 protein is CASSRVGYEQYF. CDR3 DNA sequence: TGTGCCAGCAGCCGGGTTGGGTACGAGCAGTACTTC. The chain recombines TRBV7-9 with TRBJ2-7; D gene ambiguous. Trimming took 5 bases from V and 4 from J, leaving 9 bases between them. The CDR3 consists of 12 residues. From germline, CDR1 is SEHNR and CDR2 FQNEAQ (reference sequence). Filled out from reference TRBV7-9 and TRBJ2-7, the complete variable domain reads DTGVSQNPRHKITKRGQNVTFRCDPISEHNRLYWYRQTLGQGPEFLTYFQNEAQLEKSRLLSDRFSAERPKGSFSTLEIQRTEQGDSAMYLCASSRVGYEQYFGPGTRLTVT.

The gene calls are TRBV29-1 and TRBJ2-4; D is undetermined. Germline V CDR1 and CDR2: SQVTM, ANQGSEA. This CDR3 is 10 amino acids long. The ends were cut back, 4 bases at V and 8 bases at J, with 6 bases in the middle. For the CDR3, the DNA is TGCAGCGTTGGTGGACACATTCAGTACTTC. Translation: CSVGGHIQYF.

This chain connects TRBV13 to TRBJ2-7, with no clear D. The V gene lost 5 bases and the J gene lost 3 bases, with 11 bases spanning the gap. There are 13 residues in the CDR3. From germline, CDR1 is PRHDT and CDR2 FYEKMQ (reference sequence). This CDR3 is CASSPGNYYEQYF. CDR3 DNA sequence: TGTGCCAGCAGCCCAGGCAATTACTACGAGCAGTACTTC.

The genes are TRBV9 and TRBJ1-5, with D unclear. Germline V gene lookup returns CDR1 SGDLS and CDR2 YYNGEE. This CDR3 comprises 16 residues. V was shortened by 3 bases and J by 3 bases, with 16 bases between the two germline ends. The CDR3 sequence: CASSAGSGRPNQPQHF. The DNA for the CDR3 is TGTGCCAGCAGCGCCGGTAGCGGGCGGCCCAATCAGCCCCAGCATTTT.

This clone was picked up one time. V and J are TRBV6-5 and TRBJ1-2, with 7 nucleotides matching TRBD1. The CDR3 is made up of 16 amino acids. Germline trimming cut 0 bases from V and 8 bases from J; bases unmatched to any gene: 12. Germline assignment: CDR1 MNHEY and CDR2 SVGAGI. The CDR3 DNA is TGTGCCAGCAGTTACTCGAGGGGGCCCCAGCCGGGCGGCTACACCTTC. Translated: CASSYSRGPQPGGYTF.

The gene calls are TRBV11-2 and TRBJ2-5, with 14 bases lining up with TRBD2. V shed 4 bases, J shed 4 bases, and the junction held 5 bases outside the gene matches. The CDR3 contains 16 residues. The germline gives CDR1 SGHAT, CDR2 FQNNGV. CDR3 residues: CASSSGLAGGLETQYF. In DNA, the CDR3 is TGTGCCAGCAGCTCCGGACTAGCGGGGGGCCTAGAGACCCAGTACTTC.